The entry that follows covers one T cell receptor beta chain sequence. Antigen specificity is unknown. TCRdb passed the 5' RACE reads through MiXCR, listing each CDR3 protein once. This sample has roughly 55,000 distinct CDR3 sequences, with approximately 23% found just once. General observations from the study: Tumor-infiltrating Treg TCR alpha and beta sequences overlapped most with tumor naive CD4+ T cells, then blood naive. The larger cohort examined one V-J beta rearrangement, not whole repertoires. Tumor memory CD4+ T cell TCR gene usage was found to cluster with blood and lymph node memory CD4+ cells and with lymph node naive CD4+ cells.

Naive CD4+ T cells were purified with Tregs depleted by CD25. Germline values: CDR1 SEHNR, CDR2 FQNEAQ (reference sequence). The CDR3 has 12 amino acids. V was pared by 4 bases and J by 3 bases, with 6 bases between. Specimen: tumor-infiltrating naive CD4+ T cells sorted from the breast tumor. Stated subset: naive CD4+ T cells, CD4+CD45RA+CD25-. This clonotype originated in a female donor with breast cancer. The chain carries TRBV7-9 and TRBJ1-1; D call uncertain. The CDR3 DNA follows: TGTGCCAGCAGCTACCTAGACACTGAAGCTTTCTTT. Translated: CASSYLDTEAFF.